What follows is one T cell receptor (beta chain) and its context. Its antigen is not known. This entry comes from a study of cytomegalovirus exposure and HLA in healthy donors. Study observations and caveats: Looking again later, the authors saw that most CMV-associated TCR beta chains seemed HLA-restricted.

PCR employed 60 Vbeta and 13 Jbeta primers. The repertoire was sequenced with immunoSEQ multiplex PCR; TCRdb's copy has only in-frame clones and lacks some. The table records about 180,000 clones, around 83% of them present only once. V trimming: 4 bases; J trimming: 7 bases; junction bases outside the gene matches: 11. This CDR3 is built from 17 residues. Germline assignment: CDR1 MNHEY and CDR2 SMNVEV (reference sequence). The V gene is TRBV27, the J gene TRBJ1-6, with 9 positions matching TRBD1. This TCR came from a girl aged 2 to 9 in good health and CMV-seropositive. The sequenced material came from PBMCs. This CDR3 is CASSYGTGIRRNSPLHF. CDR3 in DNA: TGTGCCAGCAGTTACGGGACAGGGATAAGACGGAATTCACCCCTCCACTTT.